The rows below give T cell receptor beta chains drawn from one sample of a study of cytomegalovirus exposure and HLA in healthy donors. Repertoires were generated with immunoSEQ multiplex PCR, while TCRdb's copy carries only in-frame clones and drops some. The sample table sets out about 170,000 clones. Sequencing used PBMCs. These receptors all stem from a woman in her late teens or twenties in good health and CMV-seropositive. The conserved cysteine and the conserved F or W are not part of the CDR3 here. Each record gives: J gene, V gene, CDR3 protein.

J: TRBJ1-1
V: TRBV5-1
CDR3: ASSTGQGDTEAF

J: TRBJ1-1
V: TRBV18
CDR3: ASSPSTGLAF

J: TRBJ1-1
V: TRBV7-8
CDR3: ASSLEGWDTEAF

J: TRBJ1-4
V: TRBV7-8
CDR3: ASSLPGLNEKLF

J: TRBJ2-3
V: TRBV29-1
CDR3: SVATSGGVTDTQY

J: TRBJ2-7
V: TRBV7-9
CDR3: ASSSGSGYEQY

J: TRBJ1-3
V: TRBV10-3
CDR3: AISETVRNTIY

J: TRBJ2-3
V: TRBV29-1
CDR3: SVNKRGGLGTDTQY

J: TRBJ1-2
V: TRBV10-3
CDR3: ATVRQGTYT

J: TRBJ2-7
V: TRBV5-1
CDR3: ASSLAVGGSYEQY

J: TRBJ1-1
V: TRBV27
CDR3: ASSFGELGTEAF

J: TRBJ2-1
V: TRBV7-8
CDR3: ASSLARLAGVLSYNEQF

J: TRBJ1-4
V: TRBV7-2
CDR3: ASSIQGAGEKLF

J: TRBJ2-5
V: TRBV7-2
CDR3: ASSLVTSGALEGETQY

J: TRBJ2-1
V: TRBV7-6
CDR3: ASTTGGYNEQF

J: TRBJ2-1
V: TRBV7-2
CDR3: ASSAGLARNEQF

J: TRBJ1-3
V: TRBV7-2
CDR3: ASSFLIGDTIY

J: TRBJ2-7
V: TRBV19
CDR3: ASRTSGSYEQY

J: TRBJ1-1
V: TRBV29-1
CDR3: SAPDYMNTEAF

J: TRBJ2-5
V: TRBV5-6
CDR3: ASSLLSSGGAGKTQY

J: TRBJ1-1
V: TRBV2
CDR3: ASRDSTEAF

J: TRBJ2-1
V: TRBV7-9
CDR3: ASSSSWADNEQF

J: TRBJ1-1
V: TRBV10-1
CDR3: ASSDRVGKPEAF

J: TRBJ2-5
V: TRBV2
CDR3: ASSGGEETQY

J: TRBJ1-4
V: TRBV11-3
CDR3: ASSFKGQGVSSNEKLF

J: TRBJ2-1
V: TRBV15
CDR3: ATSRVEIKQF

J: TRBJ2-7
V: TRBV7-3
CDR3: ASSTGQGSYEQY

J: TRBJ2-1
V: TRBV5-5
CDR3: ASSPTLGRGWNEQF